The sample holds a few counts of the clone carrying this T cell receptor beta chain. The antigen remains undetermined. This entry comes from a study of T-cell memory formation after mild COVID-19. Turning to the study itself: TCR clustering was largely donor specific.

Findings and limits, study-wide: CM and EM subsets held most contracting CD4+ clones; EMRA held CD8+ ones.

The CDR3 runs 14 residues. Germline V gene lookup returns CDR1 SGHTA and CDR2 FQGNSA. V was shortened by 1 base and J by 3 bases, with 9 bases between the two germline ends. TCRdb ran MiXCR on the 5' RACE reads and lists one entry per CDR3 protein. Among 450,000 or so distinct CDR3 sequences listed, around a quarter were seen once. The V and J genes are TRBV7-2 and TRBJ1-1; the D is unclear. Sequenced input: PBMCs or a T cell subset sorted from them (not recorded which). The origin of this receptor is an adult woman who had mild COVID-19 (a few samples of this study predate the infection). Cell type and time point are not known. CDR3: CASSLVGVYTEAFF. The CDR3 nucleotides read TGTGCCAGCAGCTTAGTTGGTGTTTACACTGAAGCTTTCTTT.